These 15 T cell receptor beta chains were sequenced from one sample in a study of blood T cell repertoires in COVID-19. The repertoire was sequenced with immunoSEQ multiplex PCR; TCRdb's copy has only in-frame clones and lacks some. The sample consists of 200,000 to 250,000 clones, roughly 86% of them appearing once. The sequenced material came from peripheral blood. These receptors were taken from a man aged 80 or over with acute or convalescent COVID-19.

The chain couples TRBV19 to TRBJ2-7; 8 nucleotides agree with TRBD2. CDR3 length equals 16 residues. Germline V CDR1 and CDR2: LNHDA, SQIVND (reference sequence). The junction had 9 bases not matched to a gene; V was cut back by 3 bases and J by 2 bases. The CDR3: CASSMGSGGAPYEQYF. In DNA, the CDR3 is TGTGCCAGTAGTATGGGAAGCGGGGGAGCTCCCTACGAGCAGTACTTC.

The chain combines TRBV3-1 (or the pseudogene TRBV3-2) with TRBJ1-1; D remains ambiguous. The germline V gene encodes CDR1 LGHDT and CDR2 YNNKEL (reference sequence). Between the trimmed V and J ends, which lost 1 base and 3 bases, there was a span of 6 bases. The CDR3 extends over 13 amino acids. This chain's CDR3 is CASSQGADTEAFF. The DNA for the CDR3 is TGTGCCAGCAGCCAAGGGGCAGACACTGAAGCTTTCTTT.

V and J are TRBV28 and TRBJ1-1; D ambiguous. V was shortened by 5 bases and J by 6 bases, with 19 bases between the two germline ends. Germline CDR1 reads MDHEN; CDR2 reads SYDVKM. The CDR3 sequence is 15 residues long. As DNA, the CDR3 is TGTGCCAGCAGTCCCGAAGTGGGGAGGTTGGCTGAAGCTTTCTTT. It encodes CASSPEVGRLAEAFF. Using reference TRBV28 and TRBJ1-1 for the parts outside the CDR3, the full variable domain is DVKVTQSSRYLVKRTGEKVFLECVQDMDHENMFWYRQDPGLGLRLIYFSYDVKMKEKGDIPEGYSVSREKKERFSLILESASTNQTSMYLCASSPEVGRLAEAFFGQGTRLTVV.

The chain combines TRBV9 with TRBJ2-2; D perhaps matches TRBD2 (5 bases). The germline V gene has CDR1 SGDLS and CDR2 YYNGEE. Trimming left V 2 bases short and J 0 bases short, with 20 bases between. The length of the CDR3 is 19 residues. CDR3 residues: CASSVAEFGIETNTGELFF. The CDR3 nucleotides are TGTGCCAGCAGCGTGGCAGAATTCGGGATCGAAACGAACACCGGGGAGCTGTTTTTT.

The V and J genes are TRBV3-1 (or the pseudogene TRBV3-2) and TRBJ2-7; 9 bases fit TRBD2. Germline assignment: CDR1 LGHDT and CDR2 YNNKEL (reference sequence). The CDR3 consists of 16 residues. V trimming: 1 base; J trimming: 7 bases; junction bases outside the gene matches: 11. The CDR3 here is CASSQVGTSNTGEQYF. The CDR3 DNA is TGTGCCAGCAGCCAAGTTGGGACTAGCAACACGGGGGAGCAGTACTTC.

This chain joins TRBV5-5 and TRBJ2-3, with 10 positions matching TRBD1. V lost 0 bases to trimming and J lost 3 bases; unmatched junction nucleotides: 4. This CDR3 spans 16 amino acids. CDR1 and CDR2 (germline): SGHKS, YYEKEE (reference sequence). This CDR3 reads CASSLVGQGGTDTQYF. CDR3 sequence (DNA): TGTGCCAGCAGCTTGGTTGGACAGGGGGGGACAGATACGCAGTATTTT.

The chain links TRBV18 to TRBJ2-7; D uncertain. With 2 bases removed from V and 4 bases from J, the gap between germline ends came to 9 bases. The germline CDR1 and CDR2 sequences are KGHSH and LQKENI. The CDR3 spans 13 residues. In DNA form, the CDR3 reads TGTGCCAGCTCACCAAACCCGAGTTACGAGCAGTACTTC. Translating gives CASSPNPSYEQYF.

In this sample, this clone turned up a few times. The chain's CDR3 is CASSLGGGGTTNEKLFF. The CDR3 region has the DNA TGTGCCAGCAGTTTAGGGGGTGGGGGCACAACTAATGAAAAACTGTTTTTT. The V and J genes are TRBV28 and TRBJ1-4, with a tentative D call TRBD1 (6 bases). CDR1 is MDHEN and CDR2 is SYDVKM in the germline V gene. CDR3 length: 17 amino acids. V lost 2 bases and J 0 bases, leaving 13 bases between the germline ends.

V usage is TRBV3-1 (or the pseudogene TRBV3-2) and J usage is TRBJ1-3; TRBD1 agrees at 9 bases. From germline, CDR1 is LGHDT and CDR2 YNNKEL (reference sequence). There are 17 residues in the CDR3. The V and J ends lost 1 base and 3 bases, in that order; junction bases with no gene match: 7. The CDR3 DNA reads TGTGCCAGCAGCCAAGGTCTACAGGGGGCCCTTGGAAACACCATATATTTT. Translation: CASSQGLQGALGNTIYF.

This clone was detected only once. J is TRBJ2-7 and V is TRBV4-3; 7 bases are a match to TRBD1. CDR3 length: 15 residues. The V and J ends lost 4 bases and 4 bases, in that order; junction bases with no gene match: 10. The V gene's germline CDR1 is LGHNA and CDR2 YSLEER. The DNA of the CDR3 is TGCGCCAGCAGCCTCCCCGAGGGGGCTAGATACGAGCAGTACTTC. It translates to CASSLPEGARYEQYF.

CDR3 nucleotide sequence: TGCAGCGCCCTAAGGACAGGGCAGACTAGTGGCTACACCTTC. This encodes CSALRTGQTSGYTF. The chain couples TRBV29-1 to TRBJ1-2; 8 bases fit TRBD1. The CDR3 length is 14 residues. V lost 7 bases to trimming and J lost 7 bases; unmatched junction nucleotides: 14. CDR1 SQVTM and CDR2 ANQGSEA come from the germline V gene.

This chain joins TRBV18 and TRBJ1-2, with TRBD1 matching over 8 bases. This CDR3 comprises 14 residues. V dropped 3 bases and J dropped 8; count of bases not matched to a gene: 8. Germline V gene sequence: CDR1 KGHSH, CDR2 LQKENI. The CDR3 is CASSPWQGALGYTF. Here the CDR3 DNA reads TGTGCCAGCTCACCCTGGCAGGGGGCTCTAGGCTACACCTTC.

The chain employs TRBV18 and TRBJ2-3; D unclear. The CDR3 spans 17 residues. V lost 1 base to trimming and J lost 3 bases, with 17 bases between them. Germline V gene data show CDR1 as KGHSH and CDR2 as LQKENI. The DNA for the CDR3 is TGTGCCAGCTCACCACTTTCAGATCCCACGATTACAGATACGCAGTATTTT. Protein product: CASSPLSDPTITDTQYF. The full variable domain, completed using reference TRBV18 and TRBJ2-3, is NAGVMQNPRHLVRRRGQEARLRCSPMKGHSHVYWYRQLPEEGLKFMVYLQKENIIDESGMPKERFSAEFPKEGPSILRIQQVVRGDSAAYFCASSPLSDPTITDTQYFGPGTRLTVL.

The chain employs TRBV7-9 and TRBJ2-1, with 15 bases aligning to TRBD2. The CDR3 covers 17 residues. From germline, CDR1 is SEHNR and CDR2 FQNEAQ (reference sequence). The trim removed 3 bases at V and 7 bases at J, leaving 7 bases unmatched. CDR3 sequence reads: CASSFTGTSGRWNEQFF. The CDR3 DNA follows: TGTGCCAGCAGCTTCACCGGGACTAGCGGGAGGTGGAATGAGCAGTTCTTC.

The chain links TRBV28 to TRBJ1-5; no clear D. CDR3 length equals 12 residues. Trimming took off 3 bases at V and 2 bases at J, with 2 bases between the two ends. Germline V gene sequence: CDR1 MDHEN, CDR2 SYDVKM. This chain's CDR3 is CASSFGNQPQHF. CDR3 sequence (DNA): TGTGCCAGCAGTTTCGGCAATCAGCCCCAGCATTTT.